This entry concerns a single T cell receptor beta chain. Its antigen is unidentified. With no exception, relapse followed autologous stem cell transplantation in all patients, and brentuximab vedotin exposure varied. This sample is part of a study of PD-1 blockade in classical Hodgkin lymphoma. General study points: Some patients started nivolumab under 1 year after ASCT, and they were excluded.

Only in-frame clones appear in the TCRdb table, and some are missing; sequencing was by immunoSEQ multiplex PCR. The sample shows 100,000 or so clones, around 89% of them seen only once. The sequencing used peripheral blood mononuclear cells (PBMCs), collected before the second cycle of nivolumab. The sequence was collected from a human donor with classical Hodgkin lymphoma.

CDR3 sequence: CASSLSARVYRRGPEAFF. Here the CDR3 DNA reads TGTGCCAGCTCACTCTCAGCCCGGGTGTATAGGCGGGGGCCTGAAGCTTTCTTT. This rearrangement joins TRBV18 to TRBJ1-1, with D maybe TRBD1 (6 bases). The CDR3 spans 18 residues. CDR1 and CDR2 (germline): KGHSH, LQKENI. V lost 4 bases to trimming and J lost 6 bases, with 27 bases between them. The entire variable domain, with the rest obtained from reference TRBV18 and TRBJ1-1, is as follows: NAGVMQNPRHLVRRRGQEARLRCSPMKGHSHVYWYRQLPEEGLKFMVYLQKENIIDESGMPKERFSAEFPKEGPSILRIQQVVRGDSAAYFCASSLSARVYRRGPEAFFGQGTRLTVV.